The 28 T cell receptor beta chains presented below share a single source sample, sequenced in a study of yellow fever vaccine responses in identical twins. TCRdb ran MiXCR on the RT-PCR reads and lists one entry per CDR3 protein. The sample includes 450 to 700 distinct CDR3 sequences, 81% of them seen just once. This specimen was T cells from blood (PBMCs), unsorted or a sorted subset (not recorded which), taken before or after yellow fever vaccination (not recorded which). Receptor source: a female donor who received the yellow fever vaccine.

In this sample, this clonotype turned up a few times. CDR3 amino acids: CASSQEGQTNEKLFF. In DNA, the CDR3 is TGCGCCAGCAGCCAAGAGGGACAGACTAATGAAAAACTGTTTTTT. The V call is TRBV4-3, the J call TRBJ1-4; 7 bases line up with TRBD1. Germline-derived CDR1 and CDR2 are LGHNA and YSLEER. V shed 0 bases and J 2 bases; nucleotides not matched to a gene: 0. The CDR3 contains 15 residues.

Only a few counts were recorded for this clonotype. The gene calls are TRBV4-3 and TRBJ2-3; D assignment may be TRBD1 or TRBD2 (6 bases each). The CDR3 runs to 16 residues. Germline V gives CDR1 LGHNA, CDR2 YSLEER. Trimming took off 0 bases at V and 2 bases at J, with 12 bases between the two ends. DNA for the CDR3: TGCGCCAGCAGCCAAGATCTAGGGGGGCCCACAGATACGCAGTATTTT. Protein sequence: CASSQDLGGPTDTQYF.

The rearrangement links TRBV13 to TRBJ2-5, with TRBD2 matching over 9 bases. Germline CDR1 and CDR2: PRHDT and FYEKMQ (reference sequence). CDR3 length equals 13 residues. After removal of 8 bases from V and 3 bases from J, the junction contained 4 bases not matched to a gene. DNA of the CDR3: TGTGCCAGCCAGAGACTAGCGGAAGAGACCCAGTACTTC. Protein: CASQRLAEETQYF. Looking up the rest from reference TRBV13 and TRBJ2-5 gives the full variable domain: AAGVIQSPRHLIKEKRETATLKCYPIPRHDTVYWYQQGPGQDPQFLISFYEKMQSDKGSIPDRFSAQQFSDYHSELNMSSLELGDSALYFCASQRLAEETQYFGPGTRLLVL.

The rearrangement uses TRBV13 and TRBJ2-3; maybe TRBD1 (6 bases). The CDR3 has 15 amino acids. Germline V CDR1 and CDR2: PRHDT, FYEKMQ (reference sequence). With 6 bases removed from V and 3 bases from J, the gap between germline ends came to 16 bases. The CDR3, as DNA: TGTGCCAGCAGACCCAGGGGCGTTGGGACAGATACGCAGTATTTT. Protein product: CASRPRGVGTDTQYF.

The chain is built from TRBV15 and TRBJ1-1, with D perhaps TRBD1 (5 bases). The CDR3 is 13 amino acids. Germline V lookup: CDR1 LNHNV, CDR2 YYDKDF (reference sequence). The V end was cut by 3 bases, the J end by 11 bases, with 16 bases between. CDR3 protein: CATSRSPGIVAFF. CDR3 DNA sequence: TGTGCCACCAGCAGGTCCCCAGGGATTGTGGCTTTCTTT. Filled out from reference TRBV15 and TRBJ1-1, the complete variable domain reads DAMVIQNPRYQVTQFGKPVTLSCSQTLNHNVMYWYQQKSSQAPKLLFHYYDKDFNNEADTPDNFQSRRPNTSFCFLDIRSPGLGDTAMYLCATSRSPGIVAFFGQGTRLTVV.

This clonotype was seen just once. The chain combines TRBV20-1 with TRBJ2-1; 10 bases match TRBD2. The length of the CDR3 is 15 residues. Germline CDR1 DFQATT, CDR2 SNEGSKA (reference sequence). V gave up 5 bases and J gave up 2 bases; unmatched junction bases: 6. The CDR3 sequence: CSAGGLAGAYNEQFF. CDR3 nucleotides: TGCAGTGCTGGAGGCCTAGCGGGGGCCTACAATGAGCAGTTCTTC.

The J gene is TRBJ2-2, the V gene TRBV11-1; maybe TRBD1 (5 bases). V lost 8 bases to trimming and J lost 1 base, with 11 bases between them. The CDR3 extends over 14 amino acids. Germline assignment: CDR1 SGHAT and CDR2 FQDESV (reference sequence). This CDR3 reads CASPLGLNTGELFF. Here the CDR3 DNA reads TGTGCCAGCCCACTGGGGCTGAACACCGGGGAGCTGTTTTTT.

The chain links TRBV30 to TRBJ1-1; TRBD1 matches at 8 bases. The junction had 9 bases not matched to a gene; V was cut back by 1 base and J by 5 bases. There are 15 residues in the CDR3. CDR1 and CDR2 from the germline V gene are GTSNPN and SVGIG (reference sequence). The CDR3 sequence is CAWSGGRGQGTEAFF. The CDR3 DNA follows: TGTGCCTGGAGTGGGGGCAGGGGGCAGGGGACTGAAGCTTTCTTT.

The chain links TRBV10-1 to TRBJ1-2; 7 bases match TRBD1. In germline, CDR1 is WNHNN, CDR2 SYGVQD (reference sequence). This CDR3 has 14 amino acids. Trimming removed 5 bases from V and 2 bases from J; junction bases left unmatched: 5. In nucleotides, the CDR3 is TGCGCCAGCAGTCCCGGGACAGAAAACTATGGCTACACCTTC. This gives the protein CASSPGTENYGYTF.

This CDR3 reads CASSYPTTDTQYF. CDR3 DNA: TGTGCCAGCAGCTACCCGACCACAGATACGCAGTATTTT. The chain joins TRBV5-5 to TRBJ2-3, with D uncertain. In germline, CDR1 is SGHKS, CDR2 YYEKEE (reference sequence). This CDR3 contains 13 residues. Trimming left V 3 bases short and J 2 bases short, with 7 bases between.

The chain uses TRBV4-1 and TRBJ1-5, with D unresolved. The CDR3 totals 14 residues. Germline CDR1 reads MGHRA; CDR2 reads YSYEKL. The V gene lost 0 bases and the J gene lost 3 bases, with 6 bases spanning the gap. The CDR3 spells CASSQDSDNQPQHF. In nucleotides, the CDR3 is TGCGCCAGCAGCCAAGACTCGGACAATCAGCCCCAGCATTTT.

The chain combines TRBV15 with TRBJ1-5; no clear D. The CDR3 covers 14 residues. CDR1 LNHNV and CDR2 YYDKDF come from the germline V gene (reference sequence). V was cut by 6 bases and J by 2 bases, with 11 bases left in between. CDR3 in DNA: TGTGCCACCAGTGAGGGAGGTGGCAATCAGCCCCAGCATTTT. Its protein product is CATSEGGGNQPQHF.

This chain connects TRBV7-3 to TRBJ2-2; D is ambiguous. V lost 1 base, J lost 7 bases, and 4 bases lay in between. The length of the CDR3 is 12 residues. Germline V CDR1 and CDR2: SGHTA, FQGTGA. The CDR3 is CASSLKGGELFF. The CDR3 nucleotides read TGTGCCAGCAGCTTAAAAGGCGGGGAGCTGTTTTTT.

V gene TRBV19 combines with J gene TRBJ1-5, with D perhaps TRBD1 (5 bases). Germline CDR1 reads LNHDA; CDR2 reads SQIVND (reference sequence). The CDR3 totals 12 residues. V was trimmed by 10 bases and J by 5 bases, leaving 12 bases between them. The CDR3 is CATDSHDQPQHF. DNA of the CDR3: TGTGCCACTGACAGCCACGATCAGCCCCAGCATTTT.

This chain uses TRBV11-1 with TRBJ2-7; tentatively, D is TRBD2 (5 bases). The V gene lost 1 base and the J gene lost 4 bases, with 8 bases spanning the gap. In germline, CDR1 is SGHAT, CDR2 FQDESV (reference sequence). The CDR3 has 13 residues. DNA of the CDR3: TGTGCCAGCAGCTTAGGGACGGGATACGAGCAGTACTTC. It codes for CASSLGTGYEQYF.

The rearrangement joins TRBV30 to TRBJ2-1, with 11 bases that match TRBD2. V was pared by 8 bases and J by 5 bases, with 11 bases of the junction left unmatched. The CDR3 has 15 residues. From germline, CDR1 is GTSNPN and CDR2 SVGIG (reference sequence). The CDR3 nucleotides are TGTGCCGGCACCTCACTAGCGGGGGACCACAATGAGCAGTTCTTC. Its translation is CAGTSLAGDHNEQFF.

This clonotype showed up just a few times. The rearrangement uses TRBV12-3 or TRBV12-4 and TRBJ2-3; the D is unclear. V dropped 3 bases and J dropped 0 bases, with 13 bases sitting between them. The CDR3 has 16 amino acids. The CDR3 coding sequence is TGTGCCAGCAGTTTGTTTGGCTACCCGAGCACAGATACGCAGTATTTT. Translated, it gives CASSLFGYPSTDTQYF.

The chain is built from TRBV27 and TRBJ2-5; D may correspond to TRBD1 or TRBD2 (5 bases each). The CDR3 spans 14 residues. V gave up 1 base and J gave up 3 bases, with 9 bases separating them. The germline V gene has CDR1 MNHEY and CDR2 SMNVEV (reference sequence). The CDR3 DNA reads TGTGCCAGCAGTTTATACGGGGACGAAGAGACCCAGTACTTC. This translates into CASSLYGDEETQYF.

This rearrangement joins TRBV30 to TRBJ1-4; D not certain. The V gene lost 0 bases and the J gene lost 5 bases, with 7 bases spanning the gap. Germline CDR1 GTSNPN, CDR2 SVGIG (reference sequence). CDR3 length equals 13 residues. CDR3 sequence reads: CAWSVLGNEKLFF. The CDR3 DNA is TGTGCCTGGAGTGTCTTGGGGAATGAAAAACTGTTTTTT.

This clonotype has just a few counts. The chain couples TRBV12-3 or TRBV12-4 to TRBJ1-2, with TRBD1 as a possible D gene (5 bases). The CDR3 runs 15 residues. V lost 6 bases and J lost 4, with 18 bases in between. The CDR3 sequence: CASRPSRDAGYGYTF. CDR3 coding DNA: TGTGCCAGCAGACCTTCCCGGGACGCGGGCTATGGCTACACCTTC.

J is TRBJ1-5 and V is TRBV6-2 or TRBV6-3, with D perhaps matching TRBD1 (5 bases). Trimming stripped 2 bases from V and 6 bases from J, with 14 bases between. The CDR3 runs 15 residues. The germline V gene has CDR1 MNHEY and CDR2 SVGEGT. CDR3 sequence: CASSYGGGAGQPQHF. DNA of the CDR3: TGTGCCAGCAGTTACGGAGGTGGGGCCGGTCAGCCCCAGCATTTT.

CDR3: CASSAHLGKETQYF. Here the CDR3 DNA reads TGTGCCAGCAGCGCCCACCTGGGCAAAGAGACCCAGTACTTC. J is TRBJ2-5 and V is TRBV9, with unresolved D. V lost 3 bases, J lost 3 bases, and 12 bases lay in between. The CDR3 is 14 residues long. In germline, CDR1 is SGDLS, CDR2 YYNGEE.

The rearrangement uses TRBV30 and TRBJ1-5; 10 bases agree with TRBD1. V shed 2 bases, J shed 8 bases, and the junction held 12 bases outside the gene matches. The CDR3 totals 16 residues. Germline CDR1 and CDR2: GTSNPN and SVGIG (reference sequence). The CDR3 DNA reads as TGTGCCTGGAGTTTCCGGGACAGGGGAGGAGAGAAGCCCCAGCATTTT. This translates into CAWSFRDRGGEKPQHF.

This clonotype was observed a few times. This chain links TRBV6-5 with TRBJ1-2; D gene ambiguous. The V end was cut by 3 bases, the J end by 2 bases, with 7 bases between. The CDR3 contains 13 residues. Germline values: CDR1 MNHEY, CDR2 SVGAGI. The CDR3 loop is CASSYTANYGYTF. CDR3 bases: TGTGCCAGCAGTTATACCGCCAACTATGGCTACACCTTC.

V is TRBV11-1 and J is TRBJ2-3, with 10 bases that match TRBD1. V shed 5 bases, J shed 5 bases, and the junction held 1 base outside the gene matches. Germline V gene data show CDR1 as SGHAT and CDR2 as FQDESV (reference sequence). CDR3 length equals 13 residues. The CDR3 nucleotides are TGTGCCAGCAGCAGGGACAGGGGAGATACGCAGTATTTT. Amino acid sequence: CASSRDRGDTQYF.

The chain links TRBV5-1 to TRBJ1-2, with TRBD1 identical over 9 bases. The trim removed 5 bases at V and 8 bases at J, leaving 7 bases unmatched. Germline V CDR1 and CDR2: SGHRS, YFSETQ. CDR3 size: 13 residues. CDR3 residues: CASSDTGGLGYTF. The DNA of the CDR3 is TGCGCCAGCAGTGATACAGGGGGCCTAGGCTACACCTTC.

This clonotype appeared a few times. The chain has TRBV30 and TRBJ1-1, with D uncertain. This CDR3 region has 12 residues. CDR1 and CDR2 (germline): GTSNPN, SVGIG (reference sequence). V gave up 3 bases and J gave up 5 bases, with 10 bases separating them. CDR3 bases: TGTGCCTGGAGCGCCTACGGGACTGAAGCTTTCTTT. Translated, it gives CAWSAYGTEAFF.

This clonotype turned up a few times. This chain links TRBV4-1 with TRBJ2-1, with 13 bases fitting TRBD2. Germline V gene lookup returns CDR1 MGHRA and CDR2 YSYEKL. The ends lost 2 bases at V and 8 bases at J; junction bases unmatched: 6. The CDR3 totals 16 residues. CDR3 sequence reads: CASSQLGTSGIYEQFF. In DNA form, the CDR3 reads TGCGCCAGCAGCCAATTGGGGACTAGCGGGATCTATGAGCAGTTCTTC.